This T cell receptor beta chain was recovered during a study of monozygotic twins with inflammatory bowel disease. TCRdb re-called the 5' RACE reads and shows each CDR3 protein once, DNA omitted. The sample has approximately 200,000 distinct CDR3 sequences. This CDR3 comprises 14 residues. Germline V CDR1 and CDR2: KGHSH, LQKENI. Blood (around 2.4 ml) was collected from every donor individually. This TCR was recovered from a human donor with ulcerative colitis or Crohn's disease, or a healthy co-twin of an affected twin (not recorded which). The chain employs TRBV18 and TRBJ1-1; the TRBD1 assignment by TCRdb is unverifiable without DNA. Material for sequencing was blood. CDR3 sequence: CASSPSVGLTEAFF. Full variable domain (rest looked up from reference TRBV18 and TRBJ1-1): NAGVMQNPRHLVRRRGQEARLRCSPMKGHSHVYWYRQLPEEGLKFMVYLQKENIIDESGMPKERFSAEFPKEGPSILRIQQVVRGDSAAYFCASSPSVGLTEAFFGQGTRLTVV.